The source of this T cell receptor beta chain is a study of T cell responses to AZD1222 COVID-19 vaccine. As regards this clone: Its antigen is undetermined.

Study conclusions and caveats: Per reports, nearly half of all spike-specific TCRs target regions that are unmutated in variants.

Produced via immunoSEQ multiplex PCR; TCRdb's table is partial and in-frame only. The sample holds fewer than 130,000 clones, roughly 90% seen once. The TCR originated in an adult in good health. Sequencing used peripheral blood, obtained on day 0 of AZD1222 vaccination.

In DNA, the CDR3 is TGTGCCAGCAGCTTGGAAAGCGGGGGGGCCGGGAGCACAGATACGCAGTATTTT. Its protein is CASSLESGGAGSTDTQYF. This rearrangement joins TRBV5-5 to TRBJ2-3, with 10 positions matching TRBD2. This CDR3 spans 18 amino acids. CDR1 SGHKS and CDR2 YYEKEE come from the germline V gene (reference sequence). The trim removed 0 bases at V and 0 bases at J, leaving 7 bases unmatched.